A single sample gave rise to the 29 T cell receptor beta chains below, sequenced in a study of CD8+CD57+ T cells in acquired aplastic anemia (dated 2018 in TCRdb). The patients picked for sequencing were ones in whom flow cytometry had shown an expansion of CD8+CD57+ cells. The sequencer was an Illumina HiSeq 2000. TCR beta VDJ combination and CDR3 sequence profiling used genomic DNA as the template. TCRdb trimmed public reads at Q25 via fastp, called clones via MiXCR and kept in-frame beta chains. Identical CDR3 protein sequences are pooled into one entry, listed with their most common genes and DNA. For this sample the table gives roughly 240,000 distinct CDR3 sequences, of which about 44% were detected only once. Jointly, the top ten make up about 8.3% of the sample. Sequenced input: sorted CD4+, CD8+, or CD8+CD57+ T cells (not recorded which) from PBMCs. The receptor source for this set is a human donor with aplastic anemia.

This clonotype was found many times. The chain uses TRBV6-5 and TRBJ1-1; D gene uncertain. Germline CDR1 MNHEY, CDR2 SVGAGI. The CDR3 is 14 residues long. Trimming cost V 0 bases and J 1 base, with 6 bases left between them. The CDR3 sequence: CASSYSLGNTEAFF. CDR3 DNA sequence: TGTGCCAGCAGTTACTCTTTAGGGAACACTGAAGCTTTCTTT.

Concerning this clonotype: It may be a read error: a sequence one base away is much more abundant. V usage is TRBV5-6 and J usage is TRBJ1-6, with D maybe TRBD1 (5 bases). This CDR3 comprises 15 residues. CDR1 and CDR2 from the germline V gene are SGHDT and YYEEEE. Trimming left V 4 bases short and J 9 bases short, with 17 bases between. The CDR3 region is CASSPAPGSSSPLHF. The CDR3, as DNA: TGTGCCAGCAGCCCCGCCCCAGGGTCTAGTTCACCCCTCCACTTT.

The chain uses TRBV6-1 and TRBJ1-1; D unclear. CDR3 length: 13 amino acids. Germline V gene data show CDR1 as MNHNS and CDR2 as SASEGT. V was trimmed by 4 bases and J by 6 bases, leaving 12 bases between them. CDR3 sequence (DNA): TGTGCCAGCAGTGTCTGGGGTTACGCTGAAGCTTTCTTT. Encoded protein: CASSVWGYAEAFF.

This rearrangement joins TRBV6-6 to TRBJ2-7, with TRBD2 matching 7 bases. The CDR3 sequence is 16 residues long. The ends lost 2 bases at V and 0 bases at J; junction bases unmatched: 7. CDR1 and CDR2 from the germline V gene are MNHNY and SVGAGI (reference sequence). This chain's CDR3 is CASSYQVGGTSYEQYF. The CDR3 DNA sequence: TGTGCCAGCAGTTACCAGGTGGGGGGGACCTCCTACGAGCAGTACTTC.

The chain recombines TRBV27 with TRBJ2-3; unclear D gene. Germline V CDR1 and CDR2: MNHEY, SMNVEV (reference sequence). Trimming removed 6 bases from V and 6 bases from J, with 7 bases in between. This CDR3 region has 11 residues. Here the CDR3 reads CASSRLDTQYF. The CDR3 coding sequence is TGTGCCAGCAGCCGTCTGGATACGCAGTATTTT.

The chain couples TRBV25-1 to TRBJ2-5, with unresolved D. V was trimmed by 3 bases and J by 2 bases, leaving 10 bases between them. Per the germline V gene, CDR1 is MGHDK and CDR2 is SYGVNS. CDR3 length equals 14 residues. The CDR3 nucleotides read TGTGCCAGCAGTGATCGGGCCGTACAAGAGACCCAGTACTTC. Encoded protein: CASSDRAVQETQYF.

This clonotype was recorded many times. The V gene is TRBV19, the J gene TRBJ2-1; D is possibly TRBD2 (5 bases). There are 15 residues in the CDR3. Germline CDR1 reads LNHDA; CDR2 reads SQIVND (reference sequence). V was trimmed by 4 bases and J by 0 bases, leaving 10 bases between them. CDR3: CASSKSGSSYNEQFF. As DNA, the CDR3 is TGTGCCAGTAGTAAGAGCGGAAGCTCCTACAATGAGCAGTTCTTC.

Worth noting for this clonotype: One base away lies a much larger clone, so this may be a sequencing read error. Lacking the conserved final phenylalanine or tryptophan, this CDR3 likely reflects a read error. The genes are TRBV2 and TRBJ1-4, with D possibly TRBD1 on 5 matching bases. This CDR3 contains 15 residues. Looked up from germline, CDR1 is SNHLY and CDR2 is FYNNEI. Trimming left V 5 bases short and J 3 bases short, with 13 bases between. The DNA of the CDR3 is TGTGCCAGCAGTTTCTTCAGGGCGGCTAATGAAAAACTGTTTCTT. It encodes CASSFFRAANEKLFL.

V and J are TRBV29-1 and TRBJ1-1; no definite D call. The V gene lost 0 bases and the J gene lost 1 base, with 9 bases spanning the gap. The CDR3 length is 14 residues. CDR1 is SQVTM and CDR2 is ANQGSEA in the germline V gene. In DNA form, the CDR3 reads TGCAGCGTTGAAGATCGGCAAGGGAACACTGAAGCTTTCTTT. As protein: CSVEDRQGNTEAFF.

This clonotype was picked up a small number of times. This sequence joins TRBV7-9 and TRBJ1-2; unclear D gene. There are 14 residues in the CDR3. V lost 2 bases and J 3 bases, leaving 10 bases between the germline ends. Germline assignment: CDR1 SEHNR and CDR2 FQNEAQ (reference sequence). The CDR3 reads CASSLSGSYYGYTF. CDR3 nucleotides: TGTGCCAGCAGCTTATCCGGTTCTTACTATGGCTACACCTTC.

The V gene is TRBV20-1, the J gene TRBJ2-2; D is ambiguous. Germline CDR1 is DFQATT and CDR2 is SNEGSKA (reference sequence). The CDR3 totals 12 residues. V was cut by 5 bases and J by 7 bases, with 11 bases left in between. CDR3 bases: TGCAGTGCTCGGGCTAGGATCGGGGAGCTGTTTTTT. This sequence encodes CSARARIGELFF.

V usage is TRBV7-3 and J usage is TRBJ1-5, with TRBD1 identical over 9 bases. Germline CDR1 and CDR2: SGHTA and FQGTGA. V was clipped by 5 bases and J by 5 bases; unmatched bases: 13. The CDR3 is 17 amino acids. CDR3: CASSPTEGTGTDQPQHF. The CDR3 nucleotides are TGTGCCAGCAGCCCAACAGAAGGGACAGGGACGGATCAGCCCCAGCATTTT.

This clonotype has ten or more counts. The chain links TRBV4-1 to TRBJ1-6, with D possibly being TRBD1 (5 bases). V was trimmed by 0 bases and J by 8 bases, leaving 11 bases between them. Germline lookup yields CDR1 MGHRA and CDR2 YSYEKL. This CDR3 has 15 amino acids. CDR3 amino acids: CASSQDRGGDSPLHF. The DNA for the CDR3 is TGCGCCAGCAGCCAAGATCGTGGGGGGGATTCACCCCTCCACTTT.

This clonotype was seen repeatedly, ten times or more. This rearrangement joins TRBV2 to TRBJ1-2; 8 nucleotides line up with TRBD1. Germline CDR1 is SNHLY and CDR2 is FYNNEI. Trimming removed 6 bases from V and 2 bases from J; junction bases left unmatched: 2. CDR3 length equals 13 residues. The DNA of the CDR3 is TGTGCCAGCAGGGACAGGGTAAACTATGGCTACACCTTC. Residues: CASRDRVNYGYTF.

The V gene is TRBV27, the J gene TRBJ1-2; the match to TRBD1 covers 7 bases. Per germline, CDR1 MNHEY and CDR2 SMNVEV (reference sequence). CDR3 length equals 15 residues. V gave up 0 bases and J gave up 4 bases; unmatched junction bases: 5. DNA of the CDR3: TGTGCCAGCAGTTTATCGGTAGGGGGCAGCTATGGCTACACCTTC. This sequence encodes CASSLSVGGSYGYTF.

The V call is TRBV7-2, the J call TRBJ1-5; unclear D gene. CDR3 length: 13 amino acids. CDR1 and CDR2 from the germline V gene are SGHTA and FQGNSA. The V end was cut by 0 bases, the J end by 14 bases, with 14 bases between. The CDR3 region has the DNA TGTGCCAGCAGCTTAGCCGGGAGGTTCCACGAGCATTTT. Its protein product is CASSLAGRFHEHF.

This clonotype was detected a few times. Possible read error: a much larger clone is one base away. The V call is TRBV25-1, the J call TRBJ2-7; D is perhaps TRBD1 (5 bases). Trimming stripped 4 bases from V and 6 bases from J, with 10 bases between. Germline V lookup: CDR1 MGHDK, CDR2 SYGVNS. CDR3 size: 12 residues. The CDR3 reads CASSGSRVEQYF. The DNA of the CDR3 is TGTGCCAGCAGTGGGAGCAGGGTCGAGCAGTACTTC.

As concerns this clonotype: Given a much more abundant clone one base away, this may be a read error. The CDR3 ends on some other residue instead of the conserved phenylalanine or tryptophan, so this is likely a read error. The chain carries TRBV5-1 and TRBJ1-2; D is perhaps TRBD1 (5 bases). This CDR3 comprises 15 residues. Germline values: CDR1 SGHRS, CDR2 YFSETQ. CDR3 DNA: TGTGCCAGCTTACCCGGGGACCAACCGAACTATGGCTACACCTCC. The encoded protein is CASLPGDQPNYGYTS.

This rearrangement joins TRBV29-1 to TRBJ1-1, with D possibly being TRBD1 (5 bases). V lost 3 bases to trimming and J lost 0 bases, with 20 bases between them. The CDR3 is 17 amino acids. Germline values: CDR1 SQVTM, CDR2 ANQGSEA. The CDR3: CSVDGGRTRGMNTEAFF. In nucleotides, the CDR3 is TGCAGCGTTGATGGCGGCAGGACGCGGGGGATGAACACTGAAGCTTTCTTT.

In this sample, this clonotype turned up a few times. This CDR3 fails to terminate in the conserved phenylalanine or tryptophan, so it likely reflects a read error. The DNA is omitted, as the CDR3 cannot be located on it reliably, and the CDR3 follows TCRdb's listing. The rearrangement uses TRBV5-1 and TRBJ1-6; TRBD1, the table's D call, lacks a check against the DNA. With termini counted, the CDR3 has 10 amino acids. Germline V gene data show CDR1 as SGHRS and CDR2 as YFSETQ. The CDR3 here is CASSLGRGIS.

The chain is built from TRBV19 and TRBJ2-3; no reliable D call. This CDR3 contains 14 residues. The germline CDR1 and CDR2 sequences are LNHDA and SQIVND (reference sequence). V dropped 2 bases and J dropped 2 bases, with 8 bases sitting between them. CDR3 sequence (DNA): TGTGCCAGTAGTATAAGCCTACCCACAGATACGCAGTATTTT. Translated: CASSISLPTDTQYF.

The chain employs TRBV18 and TRBJ2-3, with 7 positions matching TRBD1. This CDR3 spans 18 amino acids. Germline V gene sequence: CDR1 KGHSH, CDR2 LQKENI. The ends lost 2 bases at V and 8 bases at J; junction bases unmatched: 19. CDR3 in DNA: TGTGCCAGCTCACCATCCGACCCAAACACAGGGGCCCCAGGTACGCAGTATTTT. Protein sequence: CASSPSDPNTGAPGTQYF.

The chain combines TRBV7-2 with TRBJ2-7, with D perhaps matching TRBD2 (6 bases). Germline CDR1 SGHTA, CDR2 FQGNSA. V lost 6 bases, J lost 5 bases, and 11 bases lay in between. The CDR3 consists of 12 residues. The CDR3 protein is CASSSGLNEQYV. The CDR3 bases are TGTGCCAGCAGTTCGGGACTCAACGAGCAGTACGTC.

In DNA form, the CDR3 reads TGTGCCAGCAGAAACACCCCGGCTAGCGGTCCCTCCGGTGGCTACACCTTC. This gives the protein CASRNTPASGPSGGYTF. The chain has TRBV7-8 and TRBJ1-2; the D is unclear. This CDR3 comprises 17 residues. The germline CDR1 and CDR2 sequences are SGHVS and FQNEAQ. The V end was cut by 6 bases, the J end by 7 bases, with 27 bases between.

This sequence joins TRBV6-2 or TRBV6-3 and TRBJ2-7; 8 bases are shared with TRBD1. The CDR3 extends over 16 amino acids. Germline CDR1 is MNHEY and CDR2 is SVGEGT. The ends lost 0 bases at V and 3 bases at J; junction bases unmatched: 7. CDR3 sequence: CASSYSTGRGLYEQYF. CDR3 DNA: TGTGCCAGCAGTTACTCGACGGGCAGGGGGCTCTACGAGCAGTACTTC.

This chain joins TRBV24-1 and TRBJ2-1; 9 bases line up with TRBD2. The V segment lost 11 bases and the J segment 3 bases; nucleotides outside the gene matches: 7. The CDR3 consists of 14 residues. In germline, CDR1 is KGHDR, CDR2 SFDVKD. For the CDR3, the DNA is TGTGCCAGCAGGCTAGCGGGGAACTACAATGAGCAGTTCTTC. Protein sequence: CASRLAGNYNEQFF.

This clonotype came up a few times. The rearrangement uses TRBV27 and TRBJ2-7; D remains unclear. Germline loops: CDR1 MNHEY, CDR2 SMNVEV (reference sequence). V lost 10 bases and J 5 bases, leaving 18 bases between the germline ends. CDR3 length equals 13 residues. For the CDR3, the DNA is TGTGCCACCTCTACTAAAGCCGGTGACGAGCAGTACTTC. Its translation: CATSTKAGDEQYF.

The chain links TRBV6-5 to TRBJ2-7, with a possible D match to TRBD1 (6 bases). The CDR3 loop spans 15 amino acids. CDR1 is MNHEY and CDR2 is SVGAGI in the germline V gene. The V gene lost 2 bases and the J gene lost 2 bases, with 13 bases spanning the gap. CDR3 loop: CASSYLAGATYEQYF. The CDR3, as DNA: TGTGCCAGCAGTTACCTGGCAGGGGCGACCTACGAGCAGTACTTC.

This clonotype was counted ten times or more. This sequence joins TRBV7-9 and TRBJ2-7; D is unresolved. V lost 3 bases to trimming and J lost 3 bases, with 3 bases between them. This CDR3 has 11 amino acids. In germline, CDR1 is SEHNR, CDR2 FQNEAQ (reference sequence). This CDR3 is CASSFIYEQYF. DNA for the CDR3: TGTGCCAGCAGCTTTATCTACGAGCAGTACTTC.